The present T cell receptor beta chain was sequenced within a study of beta chain features in type 1 diabetes (dated by TCRdb to the late 2010s). For the study in its entirety: Patients and healthy donors did not differ in mean age, gender distribution, total cell number or subset yield. The study compared the TCRB repertoires of sorted circulating CD4+ T cell subsets in recently diagnosed type 1 diabetes patients with those in matched healthy donors. Across all samples, some 100,000,000 sorted cells were examined, and cell number per subset correlated strongly with RNA yield. Whereas all 30 or so donors provided naive and central memory subsets, regulatory and stem cell-like memory subsets were isolated from just 8 patients and about 8 healthy donors.

Remarks on this clone: Its antigen is not yet known. No much larger clonotype is one base removed from it; base qualities were not supplied.

Trimming takes 5 bases from V and 1 base from J, and the germline ends sit 14 bases apart. From its cysteine to its phenylalanine, the CDR3 spans 15 amino acids. The retained sequence is limited to the CDR3, 45 bases, with the frame set at the first base. The germline V gene (reference sequence) yields SEHNR for CDR1 and FQNEAQ for CDR2. Each donor gave one peripheral blood draw, roughly 120 mL on average, collected into heparinised tubes. Using a panel that included CD45RO, CCR7, CD25, CD127, CD95 and CD27, naive, central memory, regulatory and stem cell-like memory CD4+ T cells were sorted on a BD FACSAria II. Purity was above 98% for every sorted population. Right away, PBMCs were isolated by Lymphoprep density gradient centrifugation and were stained directly, with no culture step. Samples were stained and sorted in pairs, with one healthy donor and one patient per experiment, so that batch effects were minimized.

The research as a whole found: A moderate but significant shortening of TCRB CDR3 length was observed in type 1 diabetes patients in all four CD4+ subsets. At VDJ recombination sites, patients with type 1 diabetes made fewer insertions and deleted more nucleotides, a pattern implying thymic rearrangement abnormalities. PCR may preferentially amplify shorter templates, but because patient and control samples were amplified and corrected together, any resulting skew would affect both groups equally. Because cDNA rather than genomic DNA was sequenced, highly expressing activated cells could have been over-represented, although no difference in activation and CD3 levels was found between groups. Because the HLA sub-analyses included only small numbers of individuals, any influence of HLA type on TCRB rearrangement was left unresolved. Naive, central memory and regulatory TCRB repertoires appeared to be more similar among patients than among healthy donors.

The entire amount of isolated RNA was reverse transcribed using the High Capacity cDNA Reverse Transcription Kit, so the sequenced TCRB transcripts were expressed ones. Naive, central memory and regulatory T cell samples underwent deep immunoSEQ sequencing, averaging about 3.3 million total reads per sample. After sorted cells were lysed in RLT buffer, RNA was extracted with DNase-treated RNeasy Micro or Mini kits, with the choice depending on cell number. Each cell subset was processed on its own to prevent cross-contamination, while patient and healthy donor samples were processed together. The immunoSEQ multiplex PCR was used to amplify TCRB sequences from cDNA, generating 87-bp fragments that spanned the CDR3 region. Amplicons were sequenced on the Illumina HiSeq platform. Per the source publication's procedure: PCR bias was computationally corrected using synthetic template baselines, reads within Hamming distance 2 were collapsed, and singletons that could not be merged were discarded. By aligning reads against IMGT, V, D and J genes, CDR3 length, and insertions or deletions at six rearrangement sites were assigned. Within each subset, clonotype counts were normalized to sorted cell number, after which true diversity and Gini coefficients were computed with the tcR R package. The overlap coefficient, calculated on TCRB nucleotide sequences, was used to quantify repertoire sharing. As a proxy for the pre-selection repertoire, out-of-frame TCRB sequences from naive cells were analyzed. TCRdb holds this immuneACCESS table with in-frame rearrangements only. Some clones are missing; in checked studies, unresolved V genes explain under half, and the rest has no known cause. V and J calls and clone size are as listed in that table; D and trimming were resolved from the DNA. The sample contains 450,000 or so clones, roughly 10% of them found a single time. The ten most abundant clones make up 0.045% to 0.06% of the sample.

Sequenced material: naive CD4+ T cells from blood. What the cell subset or site label conveys for this sample: true naive CD4+ T cells. The clonotype originates from a woman aged 18-35 years in good health. The V and J segments used are TRBV7-9 and TRBJ1-1, with TRBD1 perhaps the D gene, on 5 matching bases. The CDR3 in this case is CASSTGVGPNTEAFF. The DNA is TGTGCCAGCAGCACAGGCGTAGGACCGAACACTGAAGCTTTCTTT.